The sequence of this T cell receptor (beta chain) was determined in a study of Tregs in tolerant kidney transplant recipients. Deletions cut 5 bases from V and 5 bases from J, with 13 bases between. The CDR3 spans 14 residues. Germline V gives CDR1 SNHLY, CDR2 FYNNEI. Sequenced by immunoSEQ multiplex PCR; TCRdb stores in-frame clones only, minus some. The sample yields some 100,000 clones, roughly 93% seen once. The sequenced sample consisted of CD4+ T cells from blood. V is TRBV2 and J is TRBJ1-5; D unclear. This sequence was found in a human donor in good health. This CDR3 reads CASSLGHWDQPQHF. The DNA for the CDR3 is TGTGCCAGCAGTCTAGGGCACTGGGATCAGCCCCAGCATTTT.